This entry describes one TCR beta chain. V was trimmed by 1 base and J by 8 bases, leaving 14 bases between them. The germline V gene encodes CDR1 LGHDT and CDR2 YNNKEL (reference sequence). This CDR3 is built from 15 residues. These data originate in a study of T cell responses to AZD1222 COVID-19 vaccine. Using immunoSEQ multiplex PCR, the repertoire was profiled, and TCRdb retains in-frame clones only, with some absent. The sample has about 110,000 clones; roughly 87% are singletons. The clonotype was recovered from an adult in good health. Sequences were derived from peripheral blood, sampled on day 0 of AZD1222 vaccination. The chain joins TRBV3-1 (or the pseudogene TRBV3-2) to TRBJ1-4; tentatively, D is TRBD1 (6 bases). The CDR3 coding sequence is TGTGCCAGCAGCCAAGTTCTGGAGGGGGGGGAAAAACTGTTTTTT. Protein: CASSQVLEGGEKLFF.